A single sample is the source of the 19 T cell receptor beta chains below, sequenced in a study of blood T cell repertoires in COVID-19. Sequenced by immunoSEQ multiplex PCR; TCRdb stores in-frame clones only, minus some. The data contain around 270,000 clones, 80% to 90% of them singletons. Sequencing input: PBMCs or T cells enriched from blood (not recorded which). The receptors were sampled from a woman in her thirties or forties who had been exposed to COVID-19.

The gene calls are TRBV7-9 and TRBJ1-1; D ambiguous. V lost 8 bases, J lost 0 bases, and 16 bases lay in between. The CDR3 contains 15 residues. Germline CDR1 is SEHNR and CDR2 is FQNEAQ (reference sequence). CDR3 nucleotides: TGTGCCAGCGACGACGGGAACCCGCTGAACACTGAAGCTTTCTTT. Its translation: CASDDGNPLNTEAFF.

The chain carries TRBV6-6 and TRBJ2-2; D might be TRBD1 (5 bases). This CDR3 is 16 amino acids long. CDR1 is MNHNY, CDR2 SVGAGI, per germline (reference sequence). V dropped 0 bases and J dropped 6 bases, with 14 bases sitting between them. The CDR3 here is CASSYSVTAKAGELFF. CDR3 DNA: TGTGCCAGCAGTTACTCAGTGACAGCGAAGGCCGGGGAGCTGTTTTTT.

This clone was recorded only once. This sequence joins TRBV28 and TRBJ1-5, with D unresolved. The CDR3 length is 13 residues. Germline V CDR1 and CDR2: MDHEN, SYDVKM. With 4 bases removed from V and 0 bases from J, the gap between germline ends came to 4 bases. The CDR3 protein is CASSYYSNQPQHF. The CDR3 region has the DNA TGTGCCAGCAGTTATTATAGCAATCAGCCCCAGCATTTT.

The chain recombines TRBV2 with TRBJ2-3; D ambiguous. Trimming took 4 bases from V and 6 from J, leaving 8 bases between them. There are 12 residues in the CDR3. The germline gives CDR1 SNHLY, CDR2 FYNNEI. The CDR3 sequence: CASSALVDTQYF. The CDR3 DNA is TGTGCCAGCAGTGCACTCGTCGATACGCAGTATTTT.

This chain joins TRBV5-5 and TRBJ1-3, with unresolved D. From germline, CDR1 is SGHKS and CDR2 YYEKEE (reference sequence). CDR3 length: 13 residues. V dropped 2 bases and J dropped 3 bases, with 6 bases sitting between them. CDR3 coding DNA: TGTGCCAGCAGCTTCGGTTATGGAAACACCATATATTTT. It translates to CASSFGYGNTIYF.

This chain uses TRBV27 with TRBJ1-2; D remains unclear. V gave up 4 bases and J gave up 0 bases, with 12 bases separating them. The CDR3 is made up of 15 amino acids. Germline CDR1 reads MNHEY; CDR2 reads SMNVEV (reference sequence). Here the CDR3 reads CASSSRSESNYGYTF. The CDR3 DNA reads TGTGCCAGCAGTTCAAGGTCGGAGTCTAACTATGGCTACACCTTC.

The chain combines TRBV20-1 with TRBJ2-1; no reliable D call. The CDR3 has 10 amino acids. Trimming removed 5 bases from V and 7 bases from J, with 6 bases in between. The germline CDR1 and CDR2 sequences are DFQATT and SNEGSKA (reference sequence). CDR3 amino acids: CSAQDNEQFF. The CDR3 DNA reads TGCAGTGCTCAGGATAATGAGCAGTTCTTC.

This clone was observed a single time. The chain carries TRBV28 and TRBJ1-1, with unresolved D. The CDR3 extends over 19 amino acids. V was clipped by 1 base and J by 10 bases, with 31 bases between them. Germline lookup yields CDR1 MDHEN and CDR2 SYDVKM. CDR3 in amino acids: CASSLFFSGPFAGWERAFF. DNA for the CDR3: TGTGCCAGCAGTTTATTTTTTAGCGGGCCATTTGCTGGGTGGGAGCGAGCTTTCTTT.

CDR3 protein: CASSQDRGSGELFF. CDR3 bases: TGCGCCAGCAGCCAAGATCGGGGGTCCGGGGAGCTGTTTTTT. The chain recombines TRBV4-3 with TRBJ2-2; D is perhaps TRBD2 (6 bases). CDR1 and CDR2 from the germline V gene are LGHNA and YSLEER. Trimming cost V 0 bases and J 6 bases, with 8 bases left between them. This CDR3 has 14 residues.

In the case of this clone: The sample carries other DNA sequences with the same CDR3. The chain links TRBV10-3 to TRBJ1-1; 7 nucleotides match TRBD1. This CDR3 contains 15 residues. Germline V gene sequence: CDR1 ENHRY, CDR2 SYGVKD. Germline trimming cut 0 bases from V and 1 base from J; bases unmatched to any gene: 2. The CDR3 sequence: CAISESRGPNTEAFF. CDR3 in DNA: TGTGCCATCAGTGAGTCGAGGGGGCCGAACACTGAAGCTTTCTTT.

The chain has TRBV5-6 and TRBJ2-7, with 8 positions matching TRBD1. The CDR3 has 13 amino acids. With 4 bases clipped from V and 8 bases from J, the junction kept 8 bases outside the gene matches. Germline assignment: CDR1 SGHDT and CDR2 YYEEEE. The CDR3 DNA reads as TGTGCCAGCAGCCTCGGACAGGGAAATAAGCAGTACTTC. Its protein is CASSLGQGNKQYF.

The rearrangement uses TRBV28 and TRBJ2-6; D perhaps matches TRBD1 (5 bases). The CDR3 is 17 residues long. CDR1 is MDHEN, CDR2 SYDVKM, per germline. V was cut by 7 bases and J by 2 bases, with 18 bases left in between. CDR3 DNA sequence: TGTGCCAGCATCCCTGGGGCAAAAGGGCCTGGGGCCAACGTCCTGACTTTC. This translates into CASIPGAKGPGANVLTF.

This chain uses TRBV20-1 with TRBJ2-1; 10 nucleotides line up with TRBD2. The CDR3 is 14 residues long. CDR1 DFQATT and CDR2 SNEGSKA come from the germline V gene (reference sequence). J was trimmed by 5 bases and V by 3 bases; bases with no gene match: 4. The chain's CDR3 is CSASILAGDNEQFF. The DNA of the CDR3 is TGCAGTGCTAGTATCCTAGCGGGAGACAATGAGCAGTTCTTC.

In this sample, this clone turned up once. Germline is not matched at one junction end, which may reflect a read error. The chain links TRBV5-1 to TRBJ1-4; D may be TRBD1 (6 bases). The CDR3 totals 16 residues. Per the germline V gene, CDR1 is SGHRS and CDR2 is YFSETQ. The CDR3 region is CASSRAGALTNEKLFF. CDR3 DNA: TGTGCCAGCAGCCGGGCGGGGGCGCTTACTAATGAAAAACTGTTTTTT.

Regarding this clone: At one of its ends the junction is not consistent with the germline gene, which may arise from a read error. This chain links TRBV5-1 with TRBJ2-1, with TRBD1 matching 7 bases. Germline V gene sequence: CDR1 SGHRS, CDR2 YFSETQ. CDR3 length: 16 residues. This CDR3 is CASSPQPSTGINEQFF. CDR3 DNA sequence: TGTGCCAGCAGCCCTCAACCGTCGACAGGGATCAATGAGCAGTTCTTC.

This chain uses TRBV7-9 with TRBJ1-3; 7 bases map to TRBD1. The CDR3 is 16 residues long. The V segment lost 4 bases and the J segment 4 bases; nucleotides outside the gene matches: 10. Germline CDR1 reads SEHNR; CDR2 reads FQNEAQ (reference sequence). The CDR3 loop reads CASSSYTGVGGNTIYF. Written as DNA, the CDR3 is TGTGCCAGCAGCTCTTACACAGGGGTGGGAGGAAACACCATATATTTT.

Of note for this clone: Sequence at one end of the junction differs from germline and may be a read error. The chain couples TRBV5-1 to TRBJ1-4; the match to TRBD1 covers 10 bases. The V gene's germline CDR1 is SGHRS and CDR2 YFSETQ. The CDR3 spans 17 residues. The CDR3, as DNA: TGTGCCAGCAGCTTGGGACAGGGGAGGTTGGCTAATGAAAAACTGTTTTTT. Translated, it gives CASSLGQGRLANEKLFF. Variable domain in full (rest from reference TRBV5-1 and TRBJ1-4): KAGVTQTPRYLIKTRGQQVTLSCSPISGHRSVSWYQQTPGQGLQFLFEYFSETQRNKGNFPGRFSGRQFSNSRSEMNVSTLELGDSALYLCASSLGQGRLANEKLFFGSGTQLSVL.

This clone came up once. The gene calls are TRBV30 and TRBJ2-7; 14 nucleotides agree with TRBD2. This CDR3 contains 15 residues. The germline CDR1 and CDR2 sequences are GTSNPN and SVGIG (reference sequence). Germline trimming cut 4 bases from V and 5 bases from J; bases unmatched to any gene: 7. Here the CDR3 reads CAWNTPGLAGDEQYV. CDR3 nucleotides: TGTGCCTGGAATACACCGGGACTAGCGGGAGACGAGCAGTACGTC.

Here the CDR3 reads CASRGARDSNYQPQHF. In DNA, the CDR3 is TGCGCCAGCAGAGGTGCTAGGGACAGTAACTATCAGCCCCAGCATTTT. The V call is TRBV23-1, the J call TRBJ1-5, with 7 bases identical to TRBD1. TRBV23-1 is treated as an ORF (open reading frame) with a function not yet certain. J was trimmed by 5 bases and V by 6 bases; bases with no gene match: 13. The CDR3 runs 16 residues.